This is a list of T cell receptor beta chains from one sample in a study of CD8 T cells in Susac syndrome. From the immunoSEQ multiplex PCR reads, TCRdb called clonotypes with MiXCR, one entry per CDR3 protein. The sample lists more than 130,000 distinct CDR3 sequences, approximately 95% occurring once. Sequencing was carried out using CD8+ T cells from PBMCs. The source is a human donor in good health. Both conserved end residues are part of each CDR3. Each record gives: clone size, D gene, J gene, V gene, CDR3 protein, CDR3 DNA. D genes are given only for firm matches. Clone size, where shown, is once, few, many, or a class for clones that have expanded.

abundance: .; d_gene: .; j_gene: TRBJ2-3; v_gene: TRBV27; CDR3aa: CASSPLTSITDTQYF; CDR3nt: TGTGCCAGCAGTCCCTTGACTAGTATCACAGATACGCAGTATTTT
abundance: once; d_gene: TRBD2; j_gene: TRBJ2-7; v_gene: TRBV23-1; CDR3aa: CASSQPGLAGAYEQYF; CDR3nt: TGCGCCAGCAGTCAACCCGGACTAGCGGGAGCTTACGAGCAGTACTTC
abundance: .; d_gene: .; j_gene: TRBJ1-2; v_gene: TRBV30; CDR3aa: CAWSVVTGGYTF; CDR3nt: TGTGCCTGGAGTGTAGTAACAGGTGGCTACACCTTC
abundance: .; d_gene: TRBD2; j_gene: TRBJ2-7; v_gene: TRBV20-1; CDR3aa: CSAQTLAGVLYEQYF; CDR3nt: TGCAGTGCCCAAACACTAGCGGGAGTTCTGTACGAGCAGTACTTC
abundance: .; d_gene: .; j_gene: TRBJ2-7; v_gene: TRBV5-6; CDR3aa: CASSLGRQGLGWEQYF; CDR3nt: TGTGCCAGCAGCTTGGGTCGTCAGGGCCTGGGATGGGAGCAGTACTTC
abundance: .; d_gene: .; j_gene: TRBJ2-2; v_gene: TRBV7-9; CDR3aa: CASSGLAKRGELFF; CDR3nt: TGTGCCAGCAGCGGATTAGCAAAGCGGGGGGAGCTGTTTTTT
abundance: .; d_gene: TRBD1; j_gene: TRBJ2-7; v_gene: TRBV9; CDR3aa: CASSTDRGVQYEQYF; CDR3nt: TGTGCCAGCAGCACTGACAGGGGAGTGCAGTACGAGCAGTACTTC
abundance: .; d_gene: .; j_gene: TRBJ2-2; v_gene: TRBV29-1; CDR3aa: CSVEGVGELFF; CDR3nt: TGCAGCGTTGAAGGGGTCGGGGAGCTGTTTTTT
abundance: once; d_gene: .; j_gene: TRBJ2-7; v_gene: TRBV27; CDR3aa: CASSTRYYEQYF; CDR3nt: TGTGCCAGCAGTACTCGCTACTACGAGCAGTACTTC
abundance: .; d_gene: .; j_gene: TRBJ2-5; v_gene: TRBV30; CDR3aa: CAQEAGLQETQYF; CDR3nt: TGTGCCCAAGAGGCGGGACTCCAAGAGACCCAGTACTTC
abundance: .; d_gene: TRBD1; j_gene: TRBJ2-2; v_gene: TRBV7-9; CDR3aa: CAIDRDGTGELFF; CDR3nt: TGTGCGATTGACAGGGACGGCACCGGGGAGCTGTTTTTT
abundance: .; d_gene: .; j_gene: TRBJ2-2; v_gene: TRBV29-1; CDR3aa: CSVYGRNTGELFF; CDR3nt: TGCAGCGTCTACGGTCGAAACACCGGGGAGCTGTTTTTT
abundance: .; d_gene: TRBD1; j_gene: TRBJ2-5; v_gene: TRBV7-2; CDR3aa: CASSPSQGAGETQYF; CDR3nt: TGTGCCAGCAGTCCCTCACAGGGGGCGGGGGAGACCCAGTACTTC
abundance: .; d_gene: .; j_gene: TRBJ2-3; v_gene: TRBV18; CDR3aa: CASSPPVRQRITDTQYF; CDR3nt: TGTGCCAGCTCACCACCGGTCCGTCAGCGAATTACAGATACGCAGTATTTT
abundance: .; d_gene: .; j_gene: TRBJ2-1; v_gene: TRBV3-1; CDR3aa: CTSSQGSVASNEQFF; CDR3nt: TGTACCAGCAGCCAAGGGAGCGTAGCCAGCAATGAGCAGTTCTTC
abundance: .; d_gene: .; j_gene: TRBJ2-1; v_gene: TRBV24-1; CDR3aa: CAPPIYLEQFF; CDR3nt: TGTGCCCCTCCGATCTATCTTGAGCAGTTCTTC
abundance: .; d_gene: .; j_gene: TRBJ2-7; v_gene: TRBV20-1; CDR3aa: CSARMPSSYEQYF; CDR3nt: TGCAGTGCTAGAATGCCATCCTCCTACGAGCAGTACTTC
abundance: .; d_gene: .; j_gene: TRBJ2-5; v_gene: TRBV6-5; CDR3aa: CASSYGQGKETQYF; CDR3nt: TGTGCCAGCAGTTATGGGCAGGGAAAAGAGACCCAGTACTTC
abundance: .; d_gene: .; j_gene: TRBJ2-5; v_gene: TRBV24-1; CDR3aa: CATSEPGQPQTQYF; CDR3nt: TGTGCCACCAGTGAACCTGGACAGCCACAGACCCAGTACTTC
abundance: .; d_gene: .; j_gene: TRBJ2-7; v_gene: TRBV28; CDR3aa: CASSLYGGEQYF; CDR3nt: TGTGCCAGCAGTTTATATGGCGGCGAGCAGTACTTC
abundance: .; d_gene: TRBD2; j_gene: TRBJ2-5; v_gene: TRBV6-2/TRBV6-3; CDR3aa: CASGTSGETQYF; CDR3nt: TGTGCCAGCGGGACTAGCGGGGAGACCCAGTACTTC
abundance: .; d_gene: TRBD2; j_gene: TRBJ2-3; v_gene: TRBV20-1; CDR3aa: CSASVTSGSTDTQYF; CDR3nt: TGCAGTGCTAGTGTCACTAGCGGGAGCACAGATACGCAGTATTTT
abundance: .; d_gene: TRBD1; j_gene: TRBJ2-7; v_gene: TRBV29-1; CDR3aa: CSVGPRVRQGAWEQYF; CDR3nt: TGCAGCGTGGGCCCAAGGGTTCGACAGGGGGCTTGGGAGCAGTACTTC
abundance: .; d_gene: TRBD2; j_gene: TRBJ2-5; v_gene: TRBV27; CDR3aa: CASSTLAGTGETQYF; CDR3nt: TGTGCCAGCAGTACACTAGCGGGAACGGGAGAGACCCAGTACTTC
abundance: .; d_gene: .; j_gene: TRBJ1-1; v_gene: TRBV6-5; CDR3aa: CASAGRMNTEAFF; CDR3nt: TGTGCCAGCGCGGGACGGATGAACACTGAAGCTTTCTTT
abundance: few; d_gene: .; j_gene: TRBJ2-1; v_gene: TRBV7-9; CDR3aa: CASRRTPYNEQFF; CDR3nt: TGTGCCAGCAGAAGGACCCCCTACAATGAGCAGTTCTTC
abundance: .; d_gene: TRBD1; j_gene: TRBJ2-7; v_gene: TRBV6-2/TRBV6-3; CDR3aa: CASSTGGRMSYEQYF; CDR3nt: TGTGCCAGCAGTACAGGGGGTAGAATGTCCTACGAGCAGTACTTC
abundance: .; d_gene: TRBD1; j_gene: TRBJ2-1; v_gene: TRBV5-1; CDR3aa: CASSPYRGPNEQFF; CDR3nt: TGCGCCAGCAGCCCATACAGGGGGCCCAATGAGCAGTTCTTC
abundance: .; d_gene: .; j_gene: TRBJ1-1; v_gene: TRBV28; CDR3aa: CASSPREGYTEAFF; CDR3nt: TGTGCCAGCAGCCCCCGGGAAGGGTACACTGAAGCTTTCTTT
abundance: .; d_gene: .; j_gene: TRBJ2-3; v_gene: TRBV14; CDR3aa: CASSQEGRGEDTQYF; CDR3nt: TGTGCCAGCAGCCAAGAGGGCAGGGGAGAAGATACGCAGTATTTT
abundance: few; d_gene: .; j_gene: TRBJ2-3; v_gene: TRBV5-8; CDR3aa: CASSLERNGLDTQYF; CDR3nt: TGTGCCAGCAGCTTGGAAAGGAATGGATTGGATACGCAGTATTTT
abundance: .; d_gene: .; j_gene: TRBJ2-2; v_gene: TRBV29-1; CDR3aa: CSVPWPTGELFF; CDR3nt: TGCAGCGTCCCCTGGCCCACCGGGGAGCTGTTTTTT
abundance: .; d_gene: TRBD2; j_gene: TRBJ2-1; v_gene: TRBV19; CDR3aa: CASSKTSGRFSYNEQFF; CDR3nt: TGTGCCAGTAGTAAGACTAGCGGGAGATTCTCCTACAATGAGCAGTTCTTC
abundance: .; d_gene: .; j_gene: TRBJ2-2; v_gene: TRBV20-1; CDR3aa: CSAREEGLGHSTGELFF; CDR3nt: TGCAGTGCTAGAGAAGAGGGGCTAGGGCACTCCACCGGGGAGCTGTTTTTT
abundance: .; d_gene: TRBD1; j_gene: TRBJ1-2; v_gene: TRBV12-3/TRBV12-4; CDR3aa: CASSLASTGVGGYTF; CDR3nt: TGTGCCAGCAGTTTAGCATCGACAGGGGTGGGTGGCTACACCTTC
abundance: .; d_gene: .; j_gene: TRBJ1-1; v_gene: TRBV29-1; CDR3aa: CSVELQGTEAFF; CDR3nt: TGCAGCGTTGAACTTCAAGGCACTGAAGCTTTCTTT
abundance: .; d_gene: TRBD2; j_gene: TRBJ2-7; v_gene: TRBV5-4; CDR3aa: CASSLGVSGSSYEQYF; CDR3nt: TGTGCCAGCAGCTTGGGTGTTAGCGGGAGCTCCTACGAGCAGTACTTC
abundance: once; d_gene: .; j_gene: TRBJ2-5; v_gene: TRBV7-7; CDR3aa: CASSRTGEVQETQYF; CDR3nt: TGTGCCAGCAGCCGGACGGGGGAAGTACAAGAGACCCAGTACTTC
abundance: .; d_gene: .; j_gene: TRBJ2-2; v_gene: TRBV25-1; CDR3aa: CASSKGGELFF; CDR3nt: TGTGCCAGCAGTAAGGGCGGGGAGCTGTTTTTT
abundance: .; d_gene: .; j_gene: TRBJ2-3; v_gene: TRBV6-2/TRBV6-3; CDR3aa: CASRAGTHTDTQYF; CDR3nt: TGTGCCAGCAGGGCCGGGACGCACACAGATACGCAGTATTTT
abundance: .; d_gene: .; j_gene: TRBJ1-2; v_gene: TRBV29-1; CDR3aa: CSAVDGYGYTF; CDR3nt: TGCAGCGCAGTGGACGGCTATGGCTACACCTTC
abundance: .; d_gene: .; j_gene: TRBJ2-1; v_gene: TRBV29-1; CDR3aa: CSVDAIGNEQFF; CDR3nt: TGCAGCGTTGACGCCATTGGGAATGAGCAGTTCTTC